This T cell receptor beta chain is from a study of identical twins. Broader study findings: While abundant cord blood beta clonotypes carried fewer insertions, memory repertoires showed no such pattern.

A universal primer site was added by template switching, and unique molecular identifiers were carried by the cDNA. MiXCR, applied by TCRdb to the 5' RACE reads, yields one record per CDR3 protein. This sample has some 1,600,000 distinct CDR3 sequences; around 33% occur once, and the top ten carry around 0.25%. The V end was cut by 0 bases, the J end by 8 bases, with 9 bases between. CDR1 and CDR2 from the germline V gene are SGHRS and YFSETQ. There are 13 residues in the CDR3. To note about this clonotype: Its antigen is unidentified.

The source of this sequence is a newborn girl in good health. This rearrangement joins TRBV5-1 to TRBJ2-1; the D is unclear. Material: cord blood. CDR3 sequence: CASSLARFDEQFF. The CDR3, as DNA: TGCGCCAGCAGCTTGGCCCGGTTCGATGAGCAGTTCTTC.